This TCR beta chain was identified during a study of cytomegalovirus exposure and HLA in healthy donors. The CDR3 covers 12 residues. The ends were cut back, 4 bases at V and 7 bases at J, with 10 bases in the middle. The germline CDR1 and CDR2 sequences are SGHVS and FNYEAQ. A note on this clone: Its matching antigen is unknown.

Study-wide findings and caveats: Among CMV-associated TCR beta chains, most appeared HLA-restricted in a later analysis. Using the classifier, cytomegalovirus status was reportedly diagnosed with high specificity and sensitivity.

The primer mix had 60 Vbeta and 13 Jbeta primers. Clones were read by immunoSEQ multiplex PCR, and TCRdb kept only the in-frame ones, dropping some. The repertoire has 100,000 or so clones, under 85% of them found once; the top ten carry 4.1%. Sequences were obtained from PBMCs. The TCR sequence derives from a man between 35 and 55 years old in good health and CMV-seronegative. The rearrangement links TRBV7-6 to TRBJ1-1, with D unclear. The CDR3 DNA reads as TGTGCCAGCAGCTATGGAGAGGATGAAGCTTTCTTT. This gives the protein CASSYGEDEAFF. Combining the CDR3 with reference TRBV7-6 and TRBJ1-1 gives the whole variable domain GAGVSQSPRYKVTKRGQDVALRCDPISGHVSLYWYRQALGQGPEFLTYFNYEAQQDKSGLPNDRFSAERPEGSISTLTIQRTEQRDSAMYRCASSYGEDEAFFGQGTRLTVV.